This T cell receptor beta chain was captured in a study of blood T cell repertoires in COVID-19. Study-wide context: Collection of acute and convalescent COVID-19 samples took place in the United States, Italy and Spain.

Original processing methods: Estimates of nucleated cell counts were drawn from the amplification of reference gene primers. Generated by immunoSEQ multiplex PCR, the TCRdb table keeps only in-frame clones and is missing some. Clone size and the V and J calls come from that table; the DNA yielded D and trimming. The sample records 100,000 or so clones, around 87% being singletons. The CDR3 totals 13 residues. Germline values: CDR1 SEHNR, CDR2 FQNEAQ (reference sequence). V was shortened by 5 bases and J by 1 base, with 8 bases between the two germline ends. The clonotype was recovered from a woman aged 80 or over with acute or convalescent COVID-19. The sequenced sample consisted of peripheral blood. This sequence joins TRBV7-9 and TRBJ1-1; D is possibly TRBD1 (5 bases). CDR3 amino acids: CASSNGANTEAFF. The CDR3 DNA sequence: TGTGCCAGCAGCAATGGGGCGAACACTGAAGCTTTCTTT.